Here is one T cell receptor (beta chain) with its context. Antigen: not known. Peripheral blood genomic DNA, not sorted cells or RNA, was the template. This specimen comes from a study of T cell repertoires in aging, cancer and after chemotherapy. Overall study: Donor ages fell into six groups from 30 or younger up to 70 or older. Study findings and constraints: Healthy donors lost TCR diversity with age mainly through richness, cancer patients through richness and evenness.

CDR1 is LGHNA and CDR2 is YSLEER in the germline V gene. The CDR3 is 15 residues long. After removal of 4 bases from V and 4 bases from J, the junction contained 5 bases not matched to a gene. A mixed TRB-A/B primer pool amplified rearranged TRB by multiplex touch-down PCR. TCRdb reanalysed the multiplex PCR reads using MiXCR and keeps one entry per CDR3 protein. Here the sample spans about 13,000 distinct CDR3 sequences, approximately 28% being singletons. Sequenced material: blood. The rearrangement uses TRBV4-3 and TRBJ2-1, with TRBD1 identical over 9 bases. The sequence was obtained from a human donor with a blood cancer. The CDR3 loop is CASSRGGQGYNEQFF. Written as DNA, the CDR3 is TGCGCCAGCAGCCGAGGGGGACAGGGATACAATGAGCAGTTCTTC.